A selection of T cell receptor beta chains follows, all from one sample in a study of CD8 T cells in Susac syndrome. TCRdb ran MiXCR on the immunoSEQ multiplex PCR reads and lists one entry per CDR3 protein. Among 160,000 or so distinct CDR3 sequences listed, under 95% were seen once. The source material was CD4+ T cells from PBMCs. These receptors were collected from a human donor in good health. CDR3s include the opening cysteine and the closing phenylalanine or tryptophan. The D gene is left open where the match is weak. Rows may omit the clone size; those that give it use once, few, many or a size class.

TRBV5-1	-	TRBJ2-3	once	CASSFGSEDTQYF	TGCGCCAGCAGCTTCGGGTCCGAAGATACGCAGTATTTT
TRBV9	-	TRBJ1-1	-	CASSAERRGGLGTEAFF	TGTGCCAGCAGCGCAGAGAGGCGGGGAGGTTTGGGCACTGAAGCTTTCTTT
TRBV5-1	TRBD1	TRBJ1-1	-	CASSAAGGGANTEAFF	TGCGCCAGCAGCGCGGCAGGGGGGGGAGCGAACACTGAAGCTTTCTTT
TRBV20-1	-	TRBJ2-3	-	CSAKEGSIKDTQYF	TGCAGTGCCAAAGAAGGGAGTATCAAAGATACGCAGTATTTT
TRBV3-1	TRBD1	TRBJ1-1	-	CASSQAPSTGLNTEAFF	TGTGCCAGCAGCCAAGCCCCCTCGACAGGGTTGAACACTGAAGCTTTCTTT
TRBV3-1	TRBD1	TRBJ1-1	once	CASRKQGSTTEAFF	TGTGCCAGCAGAAAACAGGGGTCTACCACTGAAGCTTTCTTT
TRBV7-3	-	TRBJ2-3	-	CASSLNRVSGDTQYF	TGTGCCAGCAGCTTAAACAGGGTCTCAGGGGATACGCAGTATTTT
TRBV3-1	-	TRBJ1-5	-	CASSQADQPQHF	TGTGCCAGCAGCCAAGCCGATCAGCCCCAGCATTTT
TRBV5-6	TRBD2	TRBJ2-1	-	CASSSLSGRVDNEQFF	TGTGCCAGCAGCAGCCTTAGCGGGAGGGTTGACAATGAGCAGTTCTTC
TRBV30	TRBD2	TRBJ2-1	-	CAWSVGGRALDEQFF	TGTGCCTGGAGTGTAGGAGGGAGGGCCCTCGATGAGCAGTTCTTC
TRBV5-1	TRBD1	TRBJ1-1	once	CASSPQGAGDTEAFF	TGCGCCAGCAGCCCACAGGGGGCCGGGGATACTGAAGCTTTCTTT
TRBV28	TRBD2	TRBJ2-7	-	CASSQTGGLAVYEQYF	TGTGCCAGCAGCCAAACCGGGGGACTAGCGGTTTACGAGCAGTACTTC
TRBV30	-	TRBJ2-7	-	CAWREGFDEQYF	TGTGCCTGGAGGGAGGGGTTCGACGAGCAGTACTTC
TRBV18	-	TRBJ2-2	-	CASSPGAAGAGELFF	TGTGCCAGCTCACCTGGGGCAGCAGGGGCCGGGGAGCTGTTTTTT
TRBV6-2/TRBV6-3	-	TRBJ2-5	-	CASTGLIQETQYF	TGTGCCAGCACCGGACTGATCCAAGAGACCCAGTACTTC
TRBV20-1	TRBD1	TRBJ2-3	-	CSARELRTGGDGDTQYF	TGCAGTGCTAGAGAATTACGGACAGGGGGCGATGGAGATACGCAGTATTTT
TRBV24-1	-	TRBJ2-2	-	CATSGAYGELFF	TGTGCCACCAGCGGGGCCTACGGGGAGCTGTTTTTT
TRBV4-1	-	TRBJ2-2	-	CASSQDPSGVETGELFF	TGCGCCAGCAGCCAAGACCCCTCGGGGGTGGAGACCGGGGAGCTGTTTTTT
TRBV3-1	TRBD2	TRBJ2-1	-	CASSQYPGLAHNEQFF	TGTGCCAGCAGCCAATACCCGGGACTAGCGCACAATGAGCAGTTCTTC
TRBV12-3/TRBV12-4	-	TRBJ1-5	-	CASSFDRNQPQHF	TGTGCCAGCAGTTTTGATCGCAATCAGCCCCAGCATTTT
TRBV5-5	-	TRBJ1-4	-	CASMDGREAEKLFF	TGTGCCAGCATGGATGGAAGGGAGGCCGAAAAACTGTTTTTT
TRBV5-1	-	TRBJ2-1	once	CASSVDIYNEQFF	TGCGCCAGCAGCGTTGACATCTACAATGAGCAGTTCTTC
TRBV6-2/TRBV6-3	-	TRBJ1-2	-	CASTDAGIYGYTF	TGTGCCAGCACCGACGCAGGGATCTATGGCTACACCTTC
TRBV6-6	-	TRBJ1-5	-	CASNPSGGNQPQHF	TGTGCCAGCAATCCCTCCGGGGGCAATCAGCCCCAGCATTTT
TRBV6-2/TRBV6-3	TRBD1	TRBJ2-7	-	CASSHRGSEQYF	TGTGCCAGCAGTCACAGGGGAAGCGAGCAGTACTTC
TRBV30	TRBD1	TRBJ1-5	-	CAWSMGQGLSGNQPQHF	TGTGCCTGGAGTATGGGACAGGGTCTCTCTGGCAATCAGCCCCAGCATTTT
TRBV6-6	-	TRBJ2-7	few	CASSLGETEQYF	TGTGCCAGCAGCCTTGGGGAGACCGAGCAGTACTTC